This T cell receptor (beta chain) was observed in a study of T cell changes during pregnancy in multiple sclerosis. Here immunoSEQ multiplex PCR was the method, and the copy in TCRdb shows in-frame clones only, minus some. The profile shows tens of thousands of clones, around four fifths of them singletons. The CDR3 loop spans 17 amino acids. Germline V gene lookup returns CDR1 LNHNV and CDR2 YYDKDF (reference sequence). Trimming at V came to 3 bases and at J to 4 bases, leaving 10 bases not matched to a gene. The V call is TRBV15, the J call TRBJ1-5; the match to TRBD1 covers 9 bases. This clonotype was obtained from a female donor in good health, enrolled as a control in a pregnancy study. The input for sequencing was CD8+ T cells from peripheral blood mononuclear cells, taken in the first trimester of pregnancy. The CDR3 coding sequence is TGTGCCACCAGCAGCCCGGGACAGGGAGATGGAAATCAGCCCCAGCATTTT. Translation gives CATSSPGQGDGNQPQHF.